The 16 T cell receptor beta chains below were found in one sample sequenced in a study of identical twins. One entry per CDR3 protein, called by TCRdb with MiXCR from the 5' RACE reads. The table lists roughly 1.6 million distinct CDR3 sequences, under 35% of them singletons, with 0.27% in the top ten. The sequenced sample was cord blood. The receptors shown here come from a newborn girl in good health.

In its sample, this clonotype was seen many times. V is TRBV28 and J is TRBJ2-5; D unresolved. Trimming pared 4 bases from V and 3 bases from J, leaving 9 bases between. The germline gives CDR1 MDHEN, CDR2 SYDVKM. The CDR3 is 13 residues long. CDR3 coding DNA: TGTGCCAGCAGTTCCATACAAAAAGAGACCCAGTACTTC. Encoded protein: CASSSIQKETQYF.

This clonotype has only a few counts. The chain has TRBV6-7 and TRBJ2-4; D is unresolved. TRBV6-7 is reported as an ORF; its role is uncertain. The germline V and J ends were trimmed by 2 bases and 0 bases, with 8 bases remaining between them. The CDR3 sequence is 15 residues long. This chain's CDR3 is CASSYNSLAKNIQYF. The CDR3 bases are TGTGCCAGCAGTTACAACAGCCTAGCCAAAAACATTCAGTACTTC.

V and J are TRBV12-3 or TRBV12-4 and TRBJ2-1, with D hard to call. The CDR3 totals 14 residues. Trimming removed 3 bases at V and 7 bases at J, with 13 bases between. The CDR3 coding sequence is TGTGCCAGCAGTTTTGCCCGTGGGATTAATGAGCAGTTCTTC. It codes for CASSFARGINEQFF.

There are a few counts of this clonotype. The chain couples TRBV14 to TRBJ1-2; D gene unclear. CDR3 length equals 13 residues. Germline V gene lookup returns CDR1 SGHDN and CDR2 FVKESK. V dropped 2 bases and J dropped 2 bases, with 6 bases sitting between them. CDR3 residues: CASSQSLNYGYTF. CDR3 coding DNA: TGTGCCAGCAGCCAAAGTTTAAACTATGGCTACACCTTC.

The chain joins TRBV5-1 to TRBJ2-4; D is undetermined. Germline CDR1 is SGHRS and CDR2 is YFSETQ. There are 17 residues in the CDR3. Deletions cut 0 bases from V and 4 bases from J, with 17 bases between. The CDR3 DNA is TGCGCCAGCAGCTTGGCGGCTTTTAGTAGCTCGAAAAACATTCAGTACTTC. It yields the protein CASSLAAFSSSKNIQYF. Drawing the rest from reference TRBV5-1 and TRBJ2-4, the complete variable domain is KAGVTQTPRYLIKTRGQQVTLSCSPISGHRSVSWYQQTPGQGLQFLFEYFSETQRNKGNFPGRFSGRQFSNSRSEMNVSTLELGDSALYLCASSLAAFSSSKNIQYFGAGTRLSVL.

This chain uses TRBV20-1 with TRBJ2-7; TRBD2 is a possible D gene (5 bases). Trimming took off 6 bases at V and 2 bases at J, with 20 bases between the two ends. This CDR3 contains 15 residues. The germline gives CDR1 DFQATT, CDR2 SNEGSKA (reference sequence). CDR3 sequence: CSAYERKTTAYEQYF. The CDR3 nucleotides are TGCAGTGCGTACGAACGGAAGACTACAGCCTACGAGCAGTACTTC.

This clonotype was observed a few times. A much more abundant neighbour one base away suggests this may be a read error. As DNA, the CDR3 is TGTGCCAGCAGCCCGGGGACTAGCGAGAGCACAGATACGCAGTATTTT. Protein product: CASSPGTSESTDTQYF. The J gene is TRBJ2-3, the V gene TRBV9, with TRBD2 matching over 10 bases. After removal of 4 bases from V and 0 bases from J, the junction contained 5 bases not matched to a gene. The CDR3 has 16 amino acids. Looked up from germline, CDR1 is SGDLS and CDR2 is YYNGEE.

V is TRBV20-1 and J is TRBJ1-1; tentative D call: TRBD1 (6 bases). V lost 3 bases, J lost 7 bases, and 15 bases lay in between. The CDR3 extends over 13 amino acids. CDR1 DFQATT and CDR2 SNEGSKA come from the germline V gene (reference sequence). CDR3 DNA sequence: TGCAGTGCTAGGGCGGCGGGGGCCCGTGAAGCTTTCTTT. It encodes CSARAAGAREAFF.

The chain uses TRBV3-1 and TRBJ1-1, with a tentative D call TRBD1 (5 bases). The CDR3 length is 15 residues. Trimming left V 1 base short and J 1 base short, with 10 bases between. Looked up from germline, CDR1 is LGHDT and CDR2 is YNNKEL (reference sequence). CDR3: CASSQAGRPNTEAFF. Written as DNA, the CDR3 is TGTGCCAGCAGCCAAGCGGGACGTCCGAACACTGAAGCTTTCTTT.

This clonotype was picked up many times. V gene TRBV12-3 or TRBV12-4 combines with J gene TRBJ2-7, with no clear D. Trimming took off 1 base at V and 1 base at J, with 11 bases between the two ends. This CDR3 spans 15 amino acids. CDR3 in DNA: TGTGCCAGCAGTTTAGGCCTAGTCGGTTCCTACGAGCAGTACTTC. Its translation: CASSLGLVGSYEQYF.

This clonotype was seen more than once but under ten times. The V gene is TRBV5-1, the J gene TRBJ1-1; 9 bases map to TRBD1. Germline trimming cut 2 bases from V and 1 base from J; bases unmatched to any gene: 3. Germline CDR1 and CDR2: SGHRS and YFSETQ. This CDR3 is 15 amino acids long. This CDR3 reads CASSLQGAGNTEAFF. In DNA form, the CDR3 reads TGCGCCAGCAGCTTACAGGGGGCGGGGAACACTGAAGCTTTCTTT.

This clonotype was observed a few times. The genes are TRBV24-1 and TRBJ2-1; possibly TRBD2 for D (6 bases). Germline lookup yields CDR1 KGHDR and CDR2 SFDVKD. V was cut by 6 bases and J by 4 bases, with 15 bases left in between. This CDR3 has 15 amino acids. This chain's CDR3 is CATSRLSGTYNEQFF. The CDR3 DNA sequence: TGTGCCACCAGTAGGCTTAGCGGCACTTACAATGAGCAGTTCTTC.

The chain links TRBV6-5 to TRBJ2-5; 14 nucleotides align to TRBD2. The germline gives CDR1 MNHEY, CDR2 SVGAGI. V shed 8 bases and J 5 bases; nucleotides not matched to a gene: 7. The CDR3 spans 15 residues. As DNA, the CDR3 is TGTGCCAGCGGACGACTAGCGGGAGGGCAGGAGACCCAGTACTTC. Amino acids: CASGRLAGGQETQYF.

The J gene is TRBJ2-1, the V gene TRBV20-1; the match to TRBD2 covers 12 bases. The CDR3 is 15 residues long. The germline gives CDR1 DFQATT, CDR2 SNEGSKA (reference sequence). V lost 5 bases to trimming and J lost 7 bases; unmatched junction nucleotides: 9. CDR3 DNA: TGCAGTGCTGGCCGGACTAGCGGGGTTTGGAATGAGCAGTTCTTC. Translated, it gives CSAGRTSGVWNEQFF.

The V and J genes are TRBV12-3 or TRBV12-4 and TRBJ2-3, with 12 bases identical to TRBD2. Trimming removed 5 bases from V and 3 bases from J; junction bases left unmatched: 9. The CDR3 is 17 amino acids. In DNA, the CDR3 is TGTGCCAGCAGTCCCCCTAGCGGGAGGGCGTTAACAGATACGCAGTATTTT. This gives the protein CASSPPSGRALTDTQYF.

This chain connects TRBV3-1 to TRBJ2-5; D remains ambiguous. The germline V gene has CDR1 LGHDT and CDR2 YNNKEL (reference sequence). This CDR3 spans 15 amino acids. V was clipped by 0 bases and J by 3 bases, with 11 bases between them. The CDR3 spells CASSQDWLLKETQYF. CDR3 DNA sequence: TGTGCCAGCAGCCAAGATTGGCTACTTAAAGAGACCCAGTACTTC.